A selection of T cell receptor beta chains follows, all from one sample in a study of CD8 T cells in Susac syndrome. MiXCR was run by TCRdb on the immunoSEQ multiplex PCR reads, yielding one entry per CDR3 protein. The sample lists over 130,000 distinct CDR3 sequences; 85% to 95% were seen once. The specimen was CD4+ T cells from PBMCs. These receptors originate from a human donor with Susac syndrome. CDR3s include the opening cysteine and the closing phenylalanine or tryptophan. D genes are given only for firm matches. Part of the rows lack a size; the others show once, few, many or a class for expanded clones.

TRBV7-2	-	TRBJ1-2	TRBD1	CASSPKAPGQGHYGYTF	TGTGCCAGCAGCCCAAAAGCACCGGGACAGGGGCATTATGGCTACACCTTC
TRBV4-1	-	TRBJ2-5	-	CASSQSGTHRGETQYF	TGCGCCAGCAGCCAGTCCGGGACACACCGGGGAGAGACCCAGTACTTC
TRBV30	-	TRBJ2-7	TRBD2	CAWSVKGRLAGEQYF	TGTGCCTGGAGTGTGAAGGGCCGGCTAGCGGGAGAGCAGTACTTC
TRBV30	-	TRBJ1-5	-	CAWSAGTRRNQPQHF	TGTGCCTGGAGCGCCGGGACACGCCGCAATCAGCCCCAGCATTTT
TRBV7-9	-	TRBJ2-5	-	CASSLGQARSQETQYF	TGTGCCAGCAGCTTAGGACAGGCTCGGTCCCAAGAGACCCAGTACTTC
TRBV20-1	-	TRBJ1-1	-	CSARPGKDTEAFF	TGCAGTGCTAGACCCGGGAAGGACACTGAAGCTTTCTTT
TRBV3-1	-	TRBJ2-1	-	CASSQWGRPNNEQFF	TGTGCCAGCAGCCAATGGGGACGGCCTAACAATGAGCAGTTCTTC
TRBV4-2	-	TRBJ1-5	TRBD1	CASSQDRGGGQPQHF	TGTGCCAGCAGCCAAGATCGAGGGGGCGGTCAGCCCCAGCATTTT
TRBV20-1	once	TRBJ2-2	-	CSARDRSNTGELFF	TGCAGTGCTAGGGACCGCTCGAACACCGGGGAGCTGTTTTTT
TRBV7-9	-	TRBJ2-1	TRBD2	CAHRGLAGGRGRNEQFF	TGTGCCCACCGGGGACTAGCGGGAGGGAGAGGTAGGAATGAGCAGTTCTTC
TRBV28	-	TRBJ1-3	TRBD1	CASSLSGGSGNTIYF	TGTGCCAGCAGTTTGTCAGGGGGCTCTGGAAACACCATATATTTT
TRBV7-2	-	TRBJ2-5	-	CASSLVWAKQETQYF	TGTGCCAGCAGCTTAGTGTGGGCCAAACAAGAGACCCAGTACTTC
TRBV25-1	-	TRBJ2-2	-	CASSDMTETGELFF	TGTGCCAGCAGTGACATGACAGAAACCGGGGAGCTGTTTTTT
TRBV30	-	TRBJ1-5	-	CAWSKENNQPQHF	TGTGCCTGGAGTAAAGAAAACAATCAGCCCCAGCATTTT
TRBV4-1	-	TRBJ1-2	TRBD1	CASSQRQGYYGYTF	TGCGCCAGCAGCCAACGACAGGGGTACTATGGCTACACCTTC
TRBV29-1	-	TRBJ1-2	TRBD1	CSAPTGAGGYTF	TGCAGCGCCCCCACAGGGGCGGGTGGCTACACCTTC
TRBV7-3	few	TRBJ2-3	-	CASSLREGDTQYF	TGTGCCAGCAGCTTAAGGGAAGGAGATACGCAGTATTTT
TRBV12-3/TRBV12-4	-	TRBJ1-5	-	CASSVGFRDLHHQPQHF	TGTGCCAGCAGTGTGGGTTTCCGGGACCTGCATCATCAGCCCCAGCATTTT
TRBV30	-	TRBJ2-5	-	CAWSRGGWIETQYF	TGTGCCTGGAGTAGGGGCGGTTGGATTGAGACCCAGTACTTC
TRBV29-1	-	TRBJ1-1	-	CSGTENTEAFF	TGCAGCGGTACAGAGAACACTGAAGCTTTCTTT
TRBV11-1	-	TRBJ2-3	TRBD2	CASSLRGTSGTDTQYF	TGTGCCAGCAGCTTAAGAGGGACTAGCGGGACAGATACGCAGTATTTT
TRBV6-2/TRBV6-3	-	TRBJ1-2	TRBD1	CASSTTGNYGYTF	TGTGCCAGCAGTACGACAGGGAACTATGGCTACACCTTC
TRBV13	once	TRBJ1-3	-	CASRRISGNTIYF	TGTGCCAGCAGGAGGATCTCTGGAAACACCATATATTTT
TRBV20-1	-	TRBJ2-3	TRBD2	CSARDGSGGTDTQYF	TGCAGTGCTAGAGATGGGAGCGGGGGTACAGATACGCAGTATTTT
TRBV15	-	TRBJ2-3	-	CATSTNSGGGTDTQYF	TGTGCCACCAGCACCAACTCAGGGGGGGGAACAGATACGCAGTATTTT
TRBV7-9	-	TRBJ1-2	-	CASPLGTF	TGTGCCAGCCCTTTGGGCACCTTC